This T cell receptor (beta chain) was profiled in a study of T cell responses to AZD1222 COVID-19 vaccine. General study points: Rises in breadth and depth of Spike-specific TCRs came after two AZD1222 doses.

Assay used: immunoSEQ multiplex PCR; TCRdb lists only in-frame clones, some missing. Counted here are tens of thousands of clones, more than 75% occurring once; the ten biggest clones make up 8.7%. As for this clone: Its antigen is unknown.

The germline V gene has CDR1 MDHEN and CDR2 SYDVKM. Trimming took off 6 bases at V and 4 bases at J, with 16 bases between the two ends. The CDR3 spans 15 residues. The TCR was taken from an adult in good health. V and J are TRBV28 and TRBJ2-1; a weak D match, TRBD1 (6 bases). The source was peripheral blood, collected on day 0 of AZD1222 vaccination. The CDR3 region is CASRPLGAGYNEQFF. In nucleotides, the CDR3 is TGTGCCAGCAGACCCCTGGGGGCCGGTTACAATGAGCAGTTCTTC.